This record looks at one TCR beta chain sequence and its context. No antigen is known for it. A much larger clone lies a single base off, so this may be a read error. The data originate from a study of molecular identifiers for immune sequencing clone quantification. Study results and limitations: Detectable among around 1 million naive cells, according to reports, was Jurkat TCR RNA spiked in from one cell.

This CDR3 has 16 amino acids. Libraries of naive CD8 T cells were made from roughly 18,000 to 920,000 sorted cells. They used 10%, 30% or 50% RNA. The sorting of naive CD8 T cells used the CD8+CD4-CCR7+CD45RA+ phenotype. TCRdb re-analysed the PCR reads in MiXCR, keeping a single row per CDR3 protein. Among tens of thousands of distinct CDR3 sequences listed, approximately 40% were seen once. The specimen sequenced was naive CD8+ T cells from blood, with Jurkat cell RNA spiked in. As for subset: FACS-sorted CD8+CD4-CCR7+CD45RA+ naive T cells. This receptor was obtained from a human donor in good health. Some libraries in this study had Jurkat cell RNA spiked in. This chain uses TRBV12-3 or TRBV12-4 with TRBJ2-7; 10 positions agree with TRBD2. Here the CDR3 reads CTSSTGLAPSSYEQYF. CDR3 DNA: TGTACCAGCTCGACGGGACTAGCGCCAAGCTCCTACGAGCAGTACTTC.